Shown below are 20 T cell receptor beta chains from a single sample sequenced in a study of PD-1 blockade in classical Hodgkin lymphoma. Using immunoSEQ multiplex PCR, the repertoire was profiled, and TCRdb retains in-frame clones only, with some absent. The sample includes approximately 12,000 clones, around 80% of them seen just once. Brentuximab vedotin exposure varied, and every patient relapsed after autologous stem cell transplantation. This specimen was peripheral blood mononuclear cells (PBMCs), taken at baseline. The source of these receptors is a human donor with classical Hodgkin lymphoma.

The chain recombines TRBV7-9 with TRBJ2-7, with D hard to call. This CDR3 contains 14 residues. CDR1 is SEHNR, CDR2 FQNEAQ, per germline (reference sequence). Trimming removed 0 bases at V and 2 bases at J, with 8 bases between. The CDR3 loop reads CASSLALTPYEQYF. DNA of the CDR3: TGTGCCAGCAGCTTAGCTCTTACTCCCTACGAGCAGTACTTC.

This clone has just a few counts. The chain recombines TRBV1 with TRBJ2-2; no DNA check was done on the table's D call, TRBD2. TRBV1 is a recognized pseudogene. CDR3 size: 18 residues. The CDR3 region has the DNA TGCACCAGCAGCCCAATGGGACTAGCGGGGGACAACACCGGGGAGCTGTTTTTT. Translated: CTSSPMGLAGDNTGELFF.

J is TRBJ2-7 and V is TRBV7-6, with D tentatively TRBD2 (6 bases). The CDR3 loop spans 13 amino acids. V was cut by 5 bases and J by 6 bases, with 14 bases left in between. Germline CDR1 reads SGHVS; CDR2 reads FNYEAQ. The CDR3 sequence is CASSPGLLLEQYF. CDR3 sequence (DNA): TGTGCCAGCAGCCCGGGACTCCTCCTCGAGCAGTACTTC.

The chain carries TRBV5-1 and TRBJ1-5; D gene ambiguous. The germline V gene encodes CDR1 SGHRS and CDR2 YFSETQ. The CDR3 contains 15 residues. Between the trimmed V and J ends, which lost 5 bases and 0 bases, there was a span of 12 bases. The CDR3 coding sequence is TGCGCCAGCAGATCAGAACCATATAGCAATCAGCCCCAGCATTTT. Its protein product is CASRSEPYSNQPQHF.

The rearrangement joins TRBV6-6 to TRBJ1-6; D is undetermined. The CDR3 loop spans 15 amino acids. The germline CDR1 and CDR2 sequences are MNHNY and SVGAGI (reference sequence). V was clipped by 0 bases and J by 7 bases, with 10 bases between them. The CDR3 region is CASSYSEGGNSPLHF. CDR3 bases: TGTGCCAGCAGTTACTCGGAGGGTGGGAATTCACCCCTCCACTTT.

The V and J genes are TRBV28 and TRBJ1-5, with D unresolved. The CDR3 spans 12 residues. Germline V lookup: CDR1 MDHEN, CDR2 SYDVKM. The V end was cut by 7 bases, the J end by 7 bases, with 11 bases between. CDR3 in DNA: TGTGCCAGCACCTTCACGGGACAGCCCCAGCATTTT. Protein sequence: CASTFTGQPQHF.

The rearrangement links TRBV5-1 to TRBJ1-2; TRBD1 agrees at 10 bases. From germline, CDR1 is SGHRS and CDR2 YFSETQ. Trimming removed 4 bases from V and 8 bases from J; junction bases left unmatched: 8. This CDR3 comprises 14 residues. This CDR3 is CASSLDRGRGGYTF. The DNA for the CDR3 is TGCGCCAGCAGCCTTGACAGGGGGCGCGGGGGCTACACCTTC.

The chain carries TRBV19 and TRBJ2-6; 7 bases match TRBD1. After removal of 4 bases from V and 2 bases from J, the junction contained 5 bases not matched to a gene. This CDR3 is 16 amino acids long. Germline CDR1 is LNHDA and CDR2 is SQIVND (reference sequence). DNA for the CDR3: TGTGCCAGTAGTACATGGACAGGAACTGGGGCCAACGTCCTGACTTTC. Its protein product is CASSTWTGTGANVLTF. Full variable domain (outside the CDR3, taken from reference TRBV19 and TRBJ2-6): DGGITQSPKYLFRKEGQNVTLSCEQNLNHDAMYWYRQDPGQGLRLIYYSQIVNDFQKGDIAEGYSVSREKKESFPLTVTSAQKNPTAFYLCASSTWTGTGANVLTFGAGSRLTVL.

This clone was seen only a few times. J is TRBJ2-1 and V is TRBV6-5; TRBD1 is a possible D gene (6 bases). CDR3 length equals 15 residues. CDR1 and CDR2 from the germline V gene are MNHEY and SVGAGI. Trimming stripped 5 bases from V and 5 bases from J, with 16 bases between. The CDR3 DNA is TGTGCCAGCAGTCCCAGGACAGTATCGGACAATGAGCAGTTCTTC. Protein: CASSPRTVSDNEQFF.

This clone was detected once. The chain is built from TRBV7-2 and TRBJ2-2; TRBD2 is a possible D gene (6 bases). The germline CDR1 and CDR2 sequences are SGHTA and FQGNSA. This CDR3 region has 16 residues. With 5 bases removed from V and 9 bases from J, the gap between germline ends came to 22 bases. This chain's CDR3 is CASSDQNPGLRRELFF. The CDR3 region has the DNA TGTGCCAGCAGCGATCAGAACCCGGGACTCCGAAGGGAGCTGTTTTTT.

Only a few counts were recorded for this clone. The chain carries TRBV7-9 and TRBJ1-6; 7 nucleotides agree with TRBD1. After removal of 5 bases from V and 14 bases from J, the junction contained 6 bases not matched to a gene. The CDR3 length is 12 residues. Germline CDR1 SEHNR, CDR2 FQNEAQ (reference sequence). Written as DNA, the CDR3 is TGTGCCAGCAGCCCAACCGGGACAGCCCTCCACTTT. This sequence encodes CASSPTGTALHF. Filled out from reference TRBV7-9 and TRBJ1-6, the complete variable domain reads DTGVSQNPRHKITKRGQNVTFRCDPISEHNRLYWYRQTLGQGPEFLTYFQNEAQLEKSRLLSDRFSAERPKGSFSTLEIQRTEQGDSAMYLCASSPTGTALHFGNGTRLTVT.

This chain links TRBV6-1 with TRBJ1-6; 9 bases match TRBD1. Germline V CDR1 and CDR2: MNHNS, SASEGT. Trimming took 5 bases from V and 5 from J; bases not matched to a gene: 4. The CDR3 covers 15 residues. CDR3 protein: CASSPRQGDNSPLHF. In DNA form, the CDR3 reads TGTGCCAGCAGTCCAAGACAGGGGGATAATTCACCCCTCCACTTT.

The chain uses TRBV6-5 and TRBJ1-4; tentatively, D is TRBD1 (5 bases). Germline assignment: CDR1 MNHEY and CDR2 SVGAGI. The CDR3 is 13 residues long. V lost 6 bases and J lost 8, with 13 bases in between. CDR3 sequence reads: CASRRAEGEKLFF. As DNA, the CDR3 is TGTGCCAGCAGAAGGGCCGAGGGGGAAAAACTGTTTTTT.

CDR3 region: CASSLGGSGKQFF. In DNA, the CDR3 is TGTGCCAGCAGCTTGGGAGGTAGCGGGAAGCAGTTCTTC. J is TRBJ2-1 and V is TRBV5-4; TRBD2 agrees at 8 bases. This CDR3 comprises 13 residues. Losses at the gene ends were 0 bases for V and 11 bases for J; bases not matched to a gene: 4. CDR1 SGHNT and CDR2 YYREEE come from the germline V gene (reference sequence).

The chain is built from TRBV6-6 and TRBJ1-4; D remains ambiguous. Trimming pared 8 bases from V and 7 bases from J, leaving 14 bases between. This CDR3 contains 13 residues. Germline V gene data show CDR1 as MNHNY and CDR2 as SVGAGI (reference sequence). The CDR3 DNA is TGTGCCAGCCAGATTGGGTTCGGTGAAAAACTGTTTTTT. It specifies CASQIGFGEKLFF.

V gene TRBV4-3 combines with J gene TRBJ1-1; 8 bases align to TRBD1. The length of the CDR3 is 15 residues. The germline gives CDR1 LGHNA, CDR2 YSLEER. Trimming at V came to 0 bases and at J to 6 bases, leaving 6 bases not matched to a gene. CDR3 loop: CASSQDPDRAAEAFF. In DNA, the CDR3 is TGCGCCAGCAGCCAAGATCCGGACAGGGCCGCTGAAGCTTTCTTT.

Of note for this clone: Germline and junction disagree at one end, which may indicate a read error. The gene calls are TRBV5-6 and TRBJ2-5; 8 nucleotides agree with TRBD1. The CDR3 totals 13 residues. The germline V gene has CDR1 SGHDT and CDR2 YYEEEE. The CDR3 here is CASSYQGARSPNF. The CDR3 DNA follows: TGTGCCAGCAGCTACCAGGGGGCGCGTTCTCCAAACTTC.

The J gene is TRBJ2-6, the V gene TRBV5-4; D unresolved. Germline V gene data show CDR1 as SGHNT and CDR2 as YYREEE (reference sequence). The CDR3 covers 15 residues. The V and J ends lost 0 bases and 2 bases respectively, with 6 bases between them. The CDR3, as DNA: TGTGCCAGCAGCTTGGATGGGGCTGGGGCCAACGTCCTGACTTTC. Protein: CASSLDGAGANVLTF.

The chain employs TRBV25-1 and TRBJ2-7; D might be TRBD1 (6 bases). Germline V gives CDR1 MGHDK, CDR2 SYGVNS. The CDR3 runs to 16 residues. V was clipped by 3 bases and J by 3 bases, with 18 bases between them. In DNA form, the CDR3 reads TGTGCCAGCAGTGAGCCCGGGACAAGCAAACACTACGAGCAGTACTTC. This codes for CASSEPGTSKHYEQYF.

The chain carries TRBV7-9 and TRBJ2-5; D perhaps matches TRBD2 (6 bases). The V gene's germline CDR1 is SEHNR and CDR2 FQNEAQ (reference sequence). V dropped 5 bases and J dropped 5 bases, with 15 bases sitting between them. The CDR3 has 14 residues. CDR3 DNA sequence: TGTGCCAGCAGCGCGGGACGTTGGGAGGAGACCCAGTACTTC. Its translation: CASSAGRWEETQYF.